These 30 T cell receptor beta chains were all obtained from the same sample, sequenced in a study of blood T cell repertoires in COVID-19. Only in-frame clones appear in the TCRdb table, and some are missing; sequencing was by immunoSEQ multiplex PCR. The sample carries about 160,000 clones, approximately 80% recorded once. The sequenced sample consisted of PBMCs or T cells enriched from blood (not recorded which). The receptors were gathered from a man aged 35-49 years who had recovered from COVID-19.

This rearrangement joins TRBV6-5 to TRBJ1-5; D is ambiguous. The CDR3 contains 16 residues. CDR1 and CDR2 (germline): MNHEY, SVGAGI. V was shortened by 2 bases and J by 0 bases, with 11 bases between the two germline ends. DNA for the CDR3: TGTGCCAGCAGTTACCTAGCCGTTTATAGCAATCAGCCCCAGCATTTT. Translation gives CASSYLAVYSNQPQHF.

The chain couples TRBV30 to TRBJ2-3, with D possibly matching TRBD2 (7 bases). Germline CDR1 GTSNPN, CDR2 SVGIG (reference sequence). CDR3 size: 15 residues. V was shortened by 1 base and J by 5 bases, with 16 bases between the two germline ends. The DNA of the CDR3 is TGTGCCTGGAGTGCGCTGCTGGGGGGGCGAGATACGCAGTATTTT. This gives the protein CAWSALLGGRDTQYF.

V gene TRBV7-9 combines with J gene TRBJ2-1; a weak D match, TRBD2 (6 bases). V shed 5 bases and J shed 15 bases, with 20 bases lying between them. Germline-derived CDR1 and CDR2 are SEHNR and FQNEAQ (reference sequence). The CDR3 contains 13 residues. The CDR3 sequence: CASSADPGRWPFF. The DNA for the CDR3 is TGTGCCAGCAGCGCGGACCCAGGGAGGTGGCCGTTCTTC.

This sequence joins TRBV5-5 and TRBJ2-1; 10 positions agree with TRBD1. This CDR3 spans 15 amino acids. The junction had 6 bases not matched to a gene; V was cut back by 4 bases and J by 5 bases. Germline CDR1 SGHKS, CDR2 YYEKEE (reference sequence). The CDR3 here is CASSQGQGMDNEQFF. The CDR3 DNA follows: TGTGCCAGCAGCCAGGGACAGGGGATGGACAATGAGCAGTTCTTC.

The chain employs TRBV9 and TRBJ2-1; 13 bases map to TRBD2. The CDR3 loop spans 19 amino acids. V shed 4 bases and J 1 base; nucleotides not matched to a gene: 11. Looked up from germline, CDR1 is SGDLS and CDR2 is YYNGEE. The CDR3 protein is CASSSRTSGGYDSYNEQFF. The CDR3 DNA reads as TGTGCCAGCAGCTCGCGGACTAGCGGGGGCTACGATTCCTACAATGAGCAGTTCTTC.

The genes are TRBV9 and TRBJ1-5, with unresolved D. Between the trimmed V and J ends, which lost 4 bases and 0 bases, there was a span of 8 bases. Germline CDR1 and CDR2: SGDLS and YYNGEE. CDR3 size: 14 residues. CDR3: CASSLQDSNQPQHF. DNA for the CDR3: TGTGCCAGCAGCCTCCAGGATAGCAATCAGCCCCAGCATTTT.

The genes are TRBV7-9 and TRBJ2-7; a possible D gene is TRBD2 (5 bases). The V end was cut by 1 base, the J end by 1 base, with 8 bases between. CDR3 size: 14 residues. Germline CDR1 SEHNR, CDR2 FQNEAQ (reference sequence). This chain's CDR3 is CASSLDGESYEQYV. CDR3 sequence (DNA): TGTGCCAGCAGCTTAGATGGGGAGTCCTACGAGCAGTACGTC.

The CDR3: CASSADRGEQPQHF. Here the CDR3 DNA reads TGTGCCAGCAGCGCGGACAGGGGAGAGCAGCCCCAGCATTTT. The chain uses TRBV9 and TRBJ1-5, with 9 bases aligning to TRBD1. Germline assignment: CDR1 SGDLS and CDR2 YYNGEE. The CDR3 contains 14 residues. The V segment lost 3 bases and the J segment 7 bases; nucleotides outside the gene matches: 5.

The chain links TRBV19 to TRBJ2-5; a weak D match, TRBD1 (5 bases). Per germline, CDR1 LNHDA and CDR2 SQIVND (reference sequence). The germline V and J ends were trimmed by 4 bases and 7 bases, with 10 bases remaining between them. There are 12 residues in the CDR3. The CDR3 region has the DNA TGTGCCAGTAGTACAGGGCCAGGGACCCAGTACTTC. It yields the protein CASSTGPGTQYF.

This clone was found a few times. This rearrangement joins TRBV11-2 to TRBJ2-3; D is unclear. Germline lookup yields CDR1 SGHAT and CDR2 FQNNGV. V lost 6 bases and J 0 bases, leaving 19 bases between the germline ends. This CDR3 comprises 17 residues. DNA for the CDR3: TGTGCCAGCAGATTATTAACGAGTCCCACTAGCACAGATACGCAGTATTTT. Translating it yields CASRLLTSPTSTDTQYF.

The chain has TRBV7-6 and TRBJ2-2, with TRBD2 as a possible D gene (6 bases). This CDR3 has 17 residues. The ends were cut back, 6 bases at V and 0 bases at J, with 17 bases in the middle. Germline V gives CDR1 SGHVS, CDR2 FNYEAQ. As DNA, the CDR3 is TGTGCCAGCAGTATACGGGCGGGGAGCGCGAACACCGGGGAGCTGTTTTTT. Its protein product is CASSIRAGSANTGELFF.

The rearrangement links TRBV7-8 to TRBJ1-2; no definite D call. CDR1 and CDR2 from the germline V gene are SGHVS and FQNEAQ. The germline V and J ends were trimmed by 2 bases and 2 bases, with 24 bases remaining between them. This CDR3 comprises 19 residues. CDR3 loop: CASSLYFGEGSLPNYGYTF. CDR3 sequence (DNA): TGTGCCAGCAGCTTATATTTCGGTGAGGGCTCCCTCCCCAACTATGGCTACACCTTC.

The rearrangement joins TRBV6-5 to TRBJ1-1; TRBD1 aligns across 7 bases. Germline loops: CDR1 MNHEY, CDR2 SVGAGI. V dropped 6 bases and J dropped 4; count of bases not matched to a gene: 8. The CDR3 totals 14 residues. The CDR3 reads CASSTDRVRTEAFF. CDR3 sequence (DNA): TGTGCCAGCAGCACCGACAGGGTTCGCACTGAAGCTTTCTTT.

The chain recombines TRBV2 with TRBJ2-1, with 11 positions matching TRBD2. The germline CDR1 and CDR2 sequences are SNHLY and FYNNEI. The CDR3 is 14 residues long. The trim removed 7 bases at V and 8 bases at J, leaving 7 bases unmatched. The CDR3 sequence: CASNLLAGEDEQFF. For the CDR3, the DNA is TGTGCCAGCAACCTACTAGCGGGGGAAGATGAGCAGTTCTTC.

The V gene is TRBV30, the J gene TRBJ1-1; unclear D gene. Germline V lookup: CDR1 GTSNPN, CDR2 SVGIG (reference sequence). Trimming pared 3 bases from V and 8 bases from J, leaving 16 bases between. The CDR3 sequence is 13 residues long. DNA of the CDR3: TGTGCCTGGAGCGGTTTCAGGCTTCCCGAAGCTTTCTTT. Its translation is CAWSGFRLPEAFF.

Written as DNA, the CDR3 is TGTGCCAGTAGGACAGGGGCCCAAGAGACCCAGTACTTC. Translating it yields CASRTGAQETQYF. This chain joins TRBV2 and TRBJ2-5, with 9 nucleotides matching TRBD1. CDR3 length: 13 residues. In germline, CDR1 is SNHLY, CDR2 FYNNEI. The V gene end was trimmed by 9 bases and the J gene end by 1 base; junction bases not matched to a gene: 3.

This chain joins TRBV4-1 and TRBJ2-3, with D possibly being TRBD1 (6 bases). V was pared by 5 bases and J by 0 bases, with 15 bases between. The CDR3 totals 16 residues. Germline V lookup: CDR1 MGHRA, CDR2 YSYEKL. Here the CDR3 DNA reads TGCGCCAGCAGCTACGGACAGTCCCCTAGCACAGATACGCAGTATTTT. Protein product: CASSYGQSPSTDTQYF.

The chain couples TRBV6-5 to TRBJ1-2; 9 bases align to TRBD1. Germline trimming cut 2 bases from V and 5 bases from J; bases unmatched to any gene: 6. CDR1 and CDR2 (germline): MNHEY, SVGAGI. This CDR3 has 15 amino acids. This CDR3 is CASSYGTGNLYGYTF. CDR3 DNA sequence: TGTGCCAGCAGTTACGGGACAGGGAACCTTTATGGCTACACCTTC.

The rearrangement links TRBV5-1 to TRBJ1-1; a weak D match, TRBD1 (5 bases). The CDR3 is made up of 15 amino acids. Trimming shortened V by 4 bases and J by 0 bases, and 13 bases separated the two germline ends. Germline values: CDR1 SGHRS, CDR2 YFSETQ. The CDR3 here is CASSPGTYMNTEAFF. The CDR3 DNA is TGCGCCAGCAGCCCAGGGACTTACATGAACACTGAAGCTTTCTTT.

This chain connects TRBV7-3 to TRBJ1-6; 10 nucleotides line up with TRBD1. This CDR3 has 16 amino acids. V was clipped by 5 bases and J by 7 bases; unmatched bases: 8. Germline V gene lookup returns CDR1 SGHTA and CDR2 FQGTGA. The CDR3 nucleotides are TGTGCCAGCAGCCCGAGACAGGGGGCTTTGAATTCACCCCTCCACTTT. Translating gives CASSPRQGALNSPLHF.

The genes are TRBV6-5 and TRBJ1-2; D not certain. The CDR3 is 13 amino acids. The germline V gene has CDR1 MNHEY and CDR2 SVGAGI. V gave up 2 bases and J gave up 1 base, with 5 bases separating them. CDR3 amino acids: CASSYRNNYGYTF. The CDR3 nucleotides read TGTGCCAGCAGTTACCGTAATAACTATGGCTACACCTTC.

In its sample, this clone was seen a few times. The chain employs TRBV9 and TRBJ2-1; 8 bases match TRBD2. The V gene's germline CDR1 is SGDLS and CDR2 YYNGEE. The CDR3 spans 15 residues. Unmatched junction bases numbered 10, after V lost 4 bases and J lost 7 bases. CDR3 nucleotide sequence: TGTGCCAGCAGCAACGGACTAGCAAGTACGAATGAGCAGTTCTTC. Amino acids: CASSNGLASTNEQFF.

The chain recombines TRBV19 with TRBJ1-2; 8 bases match TRBD1. J gave up 4 bases and V 5 bases, and 6 bases lay outside the gene matches. CDR3 length: 14 amino acids. Germline lookup yields CDR1 LNHDA and CDR2 SQIVND (reference sequence). The CDR3 region has the DNA TGTGCCAGTAGTGGACAGGGCGGCGTCTATGGCTACACCTTC. Translated: CASSGQGGVYGYTF.

The CDR3 here is CASSPQGTPYNEQFF. The CDR3 bases are TGTGCCAGCAGCCCACAGGGGACACCCTACAATGAGCAGTTCTTC. The chain combines TRBV6-5 with TRBJ2-1; TRBD1 matches at 7 bases. Germline-derived CDR1 and CDR2 are MNHEY and SVGAGI. The CDR3 consists of 15 residues. The trim removed 6 bases at V and 2 bases at J, leaving 7 bases unmatched.

The V and J genes are TRBV9 and TRBJ2-1; 14 nucleotides agree with TRBD2. CDR1 is SGDLS, CDR2 YYNGEE, per germline. Germline trimming cut 3 bases from V and 6 bases from J; bases unmatched to any gene: 8. CDR3 length equals 17 residues. The CDR3 sequence is CASSGAGTSGGLNEQFF. Here the CDR3 DNA reads TGTGCCAGCAGCGGAGCCGGGACTAGCGGGGGACTCAATGAGCAGTTCTTC. The full variable domain, completed using reference TRBV9 and TRBJ2-1, is DSGVTQTPKHLITATGQRVTLRCSPRSGDLSVYWYQQSLDQGLQFLIQYYNGEERAKGNILERFSAQQFPDLHSELNLSSLELGDSALYFCASSGAGTSGGLNEQFFGPGTRLTVL.

This chain's CDR3 is CASSASGTGNNEQFF. As DNA, the CDR3 is TGCGCCAGCAGCGCGTCCGGGACAGGGAACAATGAGCAGTTCTTC. This rearrangement joins TRBV5-1 to TRBJ2-1, with 9 bases aligning to TRBD1. Germline assignment: CDR1 SGHRS and CDR2 YFSETQ. V shed 4 bases and J 5 bases; nucleotides not matched to a gene: 7. The CDR3 is 15 residues long.

This chain joins TRBV24-1 and TRBJ2-1, with 10 bases that match TRBD2. CDR1 and CDR2 (germline): KGHDR, SFDVKD. J gave up 7 bases and V 0 bases, and 14 bases lay outside the gene matches. The CDR3 covers 19 residues. The CDR3 sequence: CATSDLQGLGTSGANEQFF. For the CDR3, the DNA is TGTGCCACCAGTGATTTGCAAGGCCTCGGAACTAGCGGGGCAAATGAGCAGTTCTTC.

The sample holds one count of this clone. The chain links TRBV6-5 to TRBJ1-2; a possible D gene is TRBD1 (5 bases). The germline CDR1 and CDR2 sequences are MNHEY and SVGAGI. Between the trimmed V and J ends, which lost 8 bases and 3 bases, there was a span of 16 bases. The CDR3 sequence is 14 residues long. CDR3 in amino acids: CASLPFRGYYGYTF. DNA for the CDR3: TGTGCCAGCCTTCCCTTCCGGGGGTACTATGGCTACACCTTC.

The CDR3 reads CASSVGHNEKLFF. For the CDR3, the DNA is TGTGCCAGCAGCGTGGGACACAACGAAAAACTGTTTTTT. The chain employs TRBV14 and TRBJ1-4; the D gene is possibly TRBD1 (6 bases). V was shortened by 5 bases and J by 8 bases, with 12 bases between the two germline ends. Germline assignment: CDR1 SGHDN and CDR2 FVKESK. This CDR3 spans 13 amino acids. Filled out from reference TRBV14 and TRBJ1-4, the complete variable domain reads EAGVTQFPSHSVIEKGQTVTLRCDPISGHDNLYWYRRVMGKEIKFLLHFVKESKQDESGMPNNRFLAERTGGTYSTLKVQPAELEDSGVYFCASSVGHNEKLFFGSGTQLSVL.

The chain combines TRBV7-8 with TRBJ2-7; TRBD1 agrees at 7 bases. The CDR3 is 13 residues long. Germline CDR1 reads SGHVS; CDR2 reads FQNEAQ. The ends lost 4 bases at V and 5 bases at J; junction bases unmatched: 5. In DNA, the CDR3 is TGTGCCAGCAGCTCCTACAGGGGTAACGAGCAGTACGTC. Protein: CASSSYRGNEQYV.